The sequence of this T cell receptor (beta chain) was determined in a study of response to subunit inactivated influenza vaccine. Study-level points and caveats: With each seasonal influenza vaccination, the authors suggested, few new T cells are recruited.

This CDR3 has 14 residues. Germline lookup yields CDR1 SGHRS and CDR2 YFSETQ. V shed 7 bases and J shed 0 bases, with 12 bases lying between them. TCRdb reprocessed the RT-PCR reads with MiXCR, giving one entry per CDR3 protein. The sample shows 710,000 or so distinct CDR3 sequences, about 15% of them seen only once. This clonotype was counted only a few times. Its antigen is unidentified. Sequencing was performed on PBMCs from blood, taken 12 days after vaccination. The clonotype was recovered from a man aged 50-60 years who received an inactivated influenza vaccine. The chain has TRBV5-1 and TRBJ2-3, with D uncertain. The CDR3 coding sequence is TGCGCCAGCCGTCCCGGGTCCAGCACAGATACGCAGTATTTT. It yields the protein CASRPGSSTDTQYF.